Below are 11 T cell receptor beta chains sequenced from a single sample in a study of OX40 agonist ivuxolimab in advanced cancers. Only in-frame clones appear in the TCRdb table, and some are missing; sequencing was by immunoSEQ multiplex PCR. The sample contains roughly 88,000 clones, about 87% of which appear only once. This specimen was CD4+ or CD8+ T cells sorted from blood, taken in a trial of the OX40 agonist ivuxolimab. These receptors were collected from an adult with an advanced solid tumor such as melanoma, head and neck, liver or kidney cancer.

This chain connects TRBV30 to TRBJ2-2; TRBD1 aligns across 9 bases. Per the germline V gene, CDR1 is GTSNPN and CDR2 is SVGIG (reference sequence). The CDR3 has 14 amino acids. Trimming cost V 2 bases and J 7 bases; bases outside gene matches: 5. CDR3 nucleotides: TGTGCCTGGAGTCCCGGGACAGGGTTCGGGGAGCTGTTTTTT. It specifies CAWSPGTGFGELFF.

The V gene is TRBV19, the J gene TRBJ1-1; D might be TRBD1 (5 bases). Looked up from germline, CDR1 is LNHDA and CDR2 is SQIVND (reference sequence). The V end was cut by 5 bases, the J end by 4 bases, with 14 bases between. This CDR3 has 14 residues. The CDR3 reads CASSDNRLTTEAFF. CDR3 sequence (DNA): TGTGCCAGTAGTGACAACAGGTTGACCACTGAAGCTTTCTTT.

CDR3 nucleotides: TGTGCCAGCAGCCCGCTGGGACAGGCGTTGTCTGAAGCTTTCTTT. As protein: CASSPLGQALSEAFF. The V call is TRBV7-3, the J call TRBJ1-1; the match to TRBD1 covers 8 bases. The CDR3 is 15 residues long. V shed 5 bases, J shed 6 bases, and the junction held 11 bases outside the gene matches. Germline V CDR1 and CDR2: SGHTA, FQGTGA.

This clone has only one observation. The CDR3 sequence: CASSPPGQGYDEQYF. Here the CDR3 DNA reads TGCGCCAGCAGCCCACCGGGACAGGGTTACGACGAGCAGTACTTC. The chain is built from TRBV5-1 and TRBJ2-7; 9 bases map to TRBD1. Looked up from germline, CDR1 is SGHRS and CDR2 is YFSETQ. With 4 bases clipped from V and 5 bases from J, the junction kept 10 bases outside the gene matches. The CDR3 length is 15 residues.

This clone was detected only once. The rearrangement links TRBV19 to TRBJ2-1, with TRBD2 identical over 7 bases. The CDR3 is 16 amino acids. J was trimmed by 8 bases and V by 0 bases; bases with no gene match: 10. The germline gives CDR1 LNHDA, CDR2 SQIVND (reference sequence). CDR3 in DNA: TGTGCCAGTAGTATAGATGCCGCGGGAGTAGGGGATGAGCAGTTCTTC. It specifies CASSIDAAGVGDEQFF.

The V call is TRBV6-5, the J call TRBJ1-5; perhaps TRBD1 as D (5 bases). Germline assignment: CDR1 MNHEY and CDR2 SVGAGI. CDR3 length: 14 amino acids. The ends were cut back, 5 bases at V and 1 base at J, with 9 bases in the middle. In DNA, the CDR3 is TGTGCCAGCAGTCCCCGGGGGAGCAATCAGCCCCAGCATTTT. Protein product: CASSPRGSNQPQHF.

V gene TRBV7-2 combines with J gene TRBJ2-2; no clear D. Trimming took off 5 bases at V and 5 bases at J, with 9 bases between the two ends. Germline V gives CDR1 SGHTA, CDR2 FQGNSA. CDR3 length: 13 residues. The CDR3 DNA is TGTGCCAGCAGCCTAATTGAAACCGGGGAGCTGTTTTTT. Its protein product is CASSLIETGELFF.

The chain links TRBV28 to TRBJ2-7; D gene ambiguous. The CDR3 extends over 14 amino acids. CDR1 MDHEN and CDR2 SYDVKM come from the germline V gene. Trimming cost V 6 bases and J 2 bases, with 14 bases left between them. The CDR3 here is CASSLGPKAYEQYV. The CDR3 DNA reads TGTGCCAGCAGCTTAGGTCCCAAAGCCTACGAGCAGTACGTC.

The chain has TRBV30 and TRBJ1-1; 8 bases are a match to TRBD1. Germline lookup yields CDR1 GTSNPN and CDR2 SVGIG (reference sequence). CDR3 length equals 14 residues. V lost 1 base, J lost 1 base, and 2 bases stayed unmatched. The CDR3 sequence is CAWSGRGRNTEAFF. CDR3 nucleotide sequence: TGTGCCTGGAGTGGCAGGGGGCGGAACACTGAAGCTTTCTTT.

Only one count was recorded for this clone. The chain carries TRBV12-5 and TRBJ2-5, with D tentatively TRBD1 (5 bases). Germline V gene sequence: CDR1 LGHNT, CDR2 FRNRAP. The CDR3 is made up of 14 amino acids. V lost 7 bases and J 4 bases, leaving 16 bases between the germline ends. CDR3 DNA: TGTGCTAGTGCCCCGCCCGAAGGGGCAGAGACCCAGTACTTC. The encoded protein is CASAPPEGAETQYF.

The genes are TRBV28 and TRBJ1-1, with a tentative D call TRBD1 (6 bases). The germline V gene encodes CDR1 MDHEN and CDR2 SYDVKM. The CDR3 runs to 15 residues. V shed 3 bases and J shed 3 bases, with 14 bases lying between them. This chain's CDR3 is CASSFLRGGHTEAFF. The DNA of the CDR3 is TGTGCCAGCAGTTTTTTGCGGGGGGGCCACACTGAAGCTTTCTTT.